A selection of T cell receptor beta chains follows, all from one sample in a study of human T cells and chemical hapten exposure. TCRdb fed the RACE reads into MiXCR, producing one record per CDR3 protein. The sample holds about 110,000 distinct CDR3 sequences; approximately 12% are singletons and the top ten take about 1.6%. The source material was whole blood, sampled in connection with sensitization to the hapten diphenylcyclopropenone (DPC). The receptors originated from a woman aged 45 to 65 with alopecia areata. Some clones in this sample may be carry-over from other donors' samples. Each CDR3 is given with its conserved first and last residue. Fields, in order: V gene, J gene, CDR3 protein.

v_gene: TRBV7-2; j_gene: TRBJ1-1; CDR3aa: CASSLGWGQAYTEAFF
v_gene: TRBV7-2; j_gene: TRBJ2-3; CDR3aa: CASSFSGATVRTDTQYF
v_gene: TRBV18; j_gene: TRBJ1-6; CDR3aa: CASSPIIVGTGRNSPLHF
v_gene: TRBV20-1; j_gene: TRBJ1-2; CDR3aa: CSEAANYGYTF
v_gene: TRBV6-5; j_gene: TRBJ1-3; CDR3aa: CASSRQGSSGNTIYF
v_gene: TRBV2; j_gene: TRBJ1-6; CDR3aa: CAAGEWTTNSPLHF
v_gene: TRBV12-3/TRBV12-4; j_gene: TRBJ2-7; CDR3aa: CASSPFQSSYEQYF
v_gene: TRBV7-9; j_gene: TRBJ2-3; CDR3aa: CASSQTSSGTDTQYF
v_gene: TRBV5-1; j_gene: TRBJ2-1; CDR3aa: CASSLWYGVSGNQAYNEQFF
v_gene: TRBV12-3/TRBV12-4; j_gene: TRBJ2-1; CDR3aa: CASSPGGGARDEQFF
v_gene: TRBV7-6; j_gene: TRBJ2-5; CDR3aa: CASSFTGEKETQYF
v_gene: TRBV3-1; j_gene: TRBJ2-7; CDR3aa: CASRGDRGANYEQYF
v_gene: TRBV19; j_gene: TRBJ1-5; CDR3aa: CASSPFGLVQGPNSNQPQHF
v_gene: TRBV12-3/TRBV12-4; j_gene: TRBJ1-5; CDR3aa: CASSPPERGPQHF
v_gene: TRBV18; j_gene: TRBJ1-3; CDR3aa: CASSPQQDLSGNTIYF
v_gene: TRBV28; j_gene: TRBJ2-7; CDR3aa: CASSLWGQSYEQYF
v_gene: TRBV5-4; j_gene: TRBJ2-7; CDR3aa: CASSFQTLREQYF
v_gene: TRBV6-1; j_gene: TRBJ2-2; CDR3aa: CASARGSRNGELFF
v_gene: TRBV12-3/TRBV12-4; j_gene: TRBJ1-6; CDR3aa: CASSPGGSQFKPNSPLHF
v_gene: TRBV2; j_gene: TRBJ2-7; CDR3aa: CASGRDTNEQYF
v_gene: TRBV12-3/TRBV12-4; j_gene: TRBJ2-1; CDR3aa: CANIQRILAGENNEQFF
v_gene: TRBV20-1; j_gene: TRBJ2-3; CDR3aa: CSASHSGGAADTQYF
v_gene: TRBV29-1; j_gene: TRBJ2-7; CDR3aa: CSVEEQGAVSEQYF
v_gene: TRBV2; j_gene: TRBJ1-5; CDR3aa: CASSGTGRDQPQHF
v_gene: TRBV2; j_gene: TRBJ1-1; CDR3aa: CASSGQGNTEAFF
v_gene: TRBV28; j_gene: TRBJ1-1; CDR3aa: CASSPEGETNTEAFF
v_gene: TRBV11-2; j_gene: TRBJ1-1; CDR3aa: CASSFSTEAFF
v_gene: TRBV12-3/TRBV12-4; j_gene: TRBJ1-6; CDR3aa: CASKQGNSPLHF
v_gene: TRBV7-2; j_gene: TRBJ2-1; CDR3aa: CASSRTLAALNNEQFF
v_gene: TRBV2; j_gene: TRBJ1-5; CDR3aa: CASSVWQARSNQPQHF
v_gene: TRBV3-1; j_gene: TRBJ2-7; CDR3aa: CASSSFPSHEQYF
v_gene: TRBV18; j_gene: TRBJ2-7; CDR3aa: CASSPPGTGAYEQYF
v_gene: TRBV10-1; j_gene: TRBJ2-1; CDR3aa: CASSVAGGNEQFF
v_gene: TRBV6-1; j_gene: TRBJ2-7; CDR3aa: CASGRDGSSYEQYF
v_gene: TRBV9; j_gene: TRBJ2-6; CDR3aa: CASSVYGANVLTF
v_gene: TRBV2; j_gene: TRBJ2-1; CDR3aa: CASSELASVNEQFF
v_gene: TRBV3-1; j_gene: TRBJ2-3; CDR3aa: CASSPHRGGNEGDTQYF
v_gene: TRBV20-1; j_gene: TRBJ1-6; CDR3aa: CSARVPQGGNSPLHF
v_gene: TRBV7-2; j_gene: TRBJ1-2; CDR3aa: CASSPISGPGGYTF
v_gene: TRBV11-3; j_gene: TRBJ2-7; CDR3aa: CASSFGTGTYEQYF
v_gene: TRBV29-1; j_gene: TRBJ2-7; CDR3aa: CSVGEDNAYEQYF
v_gene: TRBV28; j_gene: TRBJ1-1; CDR3aa: CATMRGPYTEAFF
v_gene: TRBV11-2; j_gene: TRBJ2-3; CDR3aa: CASSSTSGGMDTQYF
v_gene: TRBV18; j_gene: TRBJ2-1; CDR3aa: CASSPVPAETSYNEQFF
v_gene: TRBV6-1; j_gene: TRBJ2-7; CDR3aa: CASSDRRQGFYEQYF
v_gene: TRBV7-9; j_gene: TRBJ1-4; CDR3aa: CASSSAISPNNEKLFF
v_gene: TRBV4-3; j_gene: TRBJ2-7; CDR3aa: CASSHQTGDEQYF
v_gene: TRBV6-6; j_gene: TRBJ2-7; CDR3aa: CASMESWAYEQYF
v_gene: TRBV6-5; j_gene: TRBJ2-1; CDR3aa: CASSYSAGGNEQFF
v_gene: TRBV5-6; j_gene: TRBJ2-5; CDR3aa: CASSSNLGGETQYF
v_gene: TRBV6-2/TRBV6-3; j_gene: TRBJ2-5; CDR3aa: CASSLTSGREETQYF
v_gene: TRBV25-1; j_gene: TRBJ1-6; CDR3aa: CASSRDFYNSPLHF
v_gene: TRBV4-3; j_gene: TRBJ2-1; CDR3aa: CASSQVTSRTGANEQFF
v_gene: TRBV29-1; j_gene: TRBJ2-7; CDR3aa: CSVGRTASYEQYF
v_gene: TRBV20-1; j_gene: TRBJ1-6; CDR3aa: CSAPRDTNSPLHF
v_gene: TRBV28; j_gene: TRBJ1-2; CDR3aa: CASSPETWTGRIHGYTF
v_gene: TRBV29-1; j_gene: TRBJ1-2; CDR3aa: CSAPRAGFYTF